This T cell receptor beta chain was recorded in a study of blood T cell repertoires in COVID-19. Study at large: Samples came from the United States, Italy and Spain, spanning acute and convalescent COVID-19.

Authors' methods: Reference gene primer amplification gave nucleated cell count estimates. The data were produced by immunoSEQ multiplex PCR, yet TCRdb's version contains in-frame clones alone and is incomplete. V, J and clone size are those of that table, while D and trimming were read from the DNA. The sample lists around 220,000 clones; 80% to 90% were seen once. Germline V lookup: CDR1 MNHNS, CDR2 SASEGT. Between the trimmed V and J ends, which lost 0 bases and 4 bases, there was a span of 9 bases. CDR3 length: 14 residues. The clonotype was recovered from a woman older than 75 with acute or convalescent COVID-19. Sample: peripheral blood. J is TRBJ1-2 and V is TRBV6-1; D perhaps matches TRBD1 (5 bases). Here the CDR3 reads CASSEAGDFYGYTF. DNA of the CDR3: TGTGCCAGCAGTGAAGCAGGGGATTTCTATGGCTACACCTTC.